These 32 T cell receptor beta chains share one sample of origin, sequenced in a study of blood T cell repertoires in COVID-19. Profiled with immunoSEQ multiplex PCR; TCRdb holds only in-frame clones, not every one. Of some 90,000 clones listed, roughly nine tenths were seen once; the top ten hold approximately 9.3%. Sequenced: peripheral blood. The receptors come from a man aged 45-65 years with acute or convalescent COVID-19.

This chain uses TRBV7-9 with TRBJ2-1; 8 positions agree with TRBD2. Trimming at V came to 5 bases and at J to 5 bases, leaving 14 bases not matched to a gene. Germline V gives CDR1 SEHNR, CDR2 FQNEAQ (reference sequence). The CDR3 is 17 amino acids. DNA of the CDR3: TGTGCCAGCAGCCCTCGGGGCGCGGGGGGTCCAAACAATGAGCAGTTCTTC. Translated: CASSPRGAGGPNNEQFF.

The gene calls are TRBV7-9 and TRBJ1-2, with 7 bases fitting TRBD1. CDR1 and CDR2 from the germline V gene are SEHNR and FQNEAQ (reference sequence). The CDR3 consists of 13 residues. Unmatched junction bases numbered 4, after V lost 5 bases and J lost 4 bases. The CDR3 DNA sequence: TGTGCCAGCAGCCCCCCAGGGGGCTATGGCTACACCTTC. Residues: CASSPPGGYGYTF.

V gene TRBV4-2 combines with J gene TRBJ1-5, with TRBD1 as a possible D gene (6 bases). This CDR3 comprises 18 residues. V was clipped by 1 base and J by 0 bases, with 16 bases between them. CDR1 is LGHNA, CDR2 YNFKEQ, per germline. The CDR3 region is CASSQGGGAGSSNQPQHF. In DNA form, the CDR3 reads TGTGCCAGCAGCCAAGGCGGGGGGGCAGGGAGTAGCAATCAGCCCCAGCATTTT.

The chain joins TRBV11-2 to TRBJ2-1, with 7 nucleotides matching TRBD2. The V segment lost 5 bases and the J segment 2 bases; nucleotides outside the gene matches: 6. Per the germline V gene, CDR1 is SGHAT and CDR2 is FQNNGV. CDR3 length equals 15 residues. This CDR3 reads CASSDSGATYNEQFF. As DNA, the CDR3 is TGTGCCAGCAGCGACAGCGGGGCCACCTACAATGAGCAGTTCTTC.

On this clone itself: This same CDR3 is encoded by further DNA sequences in the sample. The chain uses TRBV6-1 and TRBJ2-3; the D gene is possibly TRBD2 (5 bases). The CDR3 runs to 13 residues. Germline V gene sequence: CDR1 MNHNS, CDR2 SASEGT. Trimming removed 2 bases from V and 6 bases from J, with 9 bases in between. CDR3 loop: CASSEIRGDTQYF. CDR3 bases: TGTGCCAGCAGTGAAATTCGAGGGGATACGCAGTATTTT.

The V call is TRBV25-1, the J call TRBJ1-1, with a possible D match to TRBD1 (6 bases). Trimming left V 5 bases short and J 2 bases short, with 21 bases between. Per germline, CDR1 MGHDK and CDR2 SYGVNS. The CDR3 consists of 17 residues. CDR3 bases: TGTGCCAGCAGTCTACCCGGGGGGGGGCCACAAAACACTGAAGCTTTCTTT. Translation gives CASSLPGGGPQNTEAFF.

The CDR3 protein is CASSTGTRNTEAFF. For the CDR3, the DNA is TGTGCCAGCAGTACCGGGACACGGAACACTGAAGCTTTCTTT. The chain recombines TRBV5-4 with TRBJ1-1, with D tentatively TRBD1 (6 bases). Between the trimmed V and J ends, which lost 5 bases and 1 base, there was a span of 12 bases. CDR1 and CDR2 from the germline V gene are SGHNT and YYREEE (reference sequence). The length of the CDR3 is 14 residues.

This chain links TRBV29-1 with TRBJ1-2; TRBD1 might be the D (6 bases). V lost 1 base and J lost 7, with 10 bases in between. The CDR3 runs 12 residues. Looked up from germline, CDR1 is SQVTM and CDR2 is ANQGSEA. CDR3 in DNA: TGCAGCGTTGAAGGGACAGCCTCTGGCTACACCTTC. Amino acids: CSVEGTASGYTF.

The CDR3, as DNA: TGTGCCAGCAGCAAGGACGGAGGAACGTACGGCTACACCTTC. Amino acid sequence: CASSKDGGTYGYTF. This chain uses TRBV7-9 with TRBJ1-2; D gene ambiguous. Trimming shortened V by 5 bases and J by 8 bases, and 18 bases separated the two germline ends. The CDR3 contains 14 residues. Looked up from germline, CDR1 is SEHNR and CDR2 is FQNEAQ (reference sequence). The entire variable domain, with the rest obtained from reference TRBV7-9 and TRBJ1-2, is as follows: DTGVSQNPRHKITKRGQNVTFRCDPISEHNRLYWYRQTLGQGPEFLTYFQNEAQLEKSRLLSDRFSAERPKGSFSTLEIQRTEQGDSAMYLCASSKDGGTYGYTFGSGTRLTVV.

This clone occurred once. The chain links TRBV18 to TRBJ1-2, with 7 bases aligning to TRBD1. After removal of 3 bases from V and 3 bases from J, the junction contained 7 bases not matched to a gene. The CDR3 runs to 15 residues. The germline V gene encodes CDR1 KGHSH and CDR2 LQKENI. For the CDR3, the DNA is TGTGCCAGCTCACCGAATCCGGGACAGCACTATGGCTACACCTTC. This sequence encodes CASSPNPGQHYGYTF. Full variable domain (outside the CDR3, taken from reference TRBV18 and TRBJ1-2): NAGVMQNPRHLVRRRGQEARLRCSPMKGHSHVYWYRQLPEEGLKFMVYLQKENIIDESGMPKERFSAEFPKEGPSILRIQQVVRGDSAAYFCASSPNPGQHYGYTFGSGTRLTVV.

This chain connects TRBV29-1 to TRBJ1-1, with D perhaps matching TRBD1 (6 bases). This CDR3 is 13 amino acids long. Per germline, CDR1 SQVTM and CDR2 ANQGSEA. The V end lost 6 bases, the J end lost 2 bases, and 13 bases lay between the germline ends. For the CDR3, the DNA is TGCAGCGTCGATAAACAGGGTAACACTGAAGCTTTCTTT. This sequence encodes CSVDKQGNTEAFF. The full variable domain, its missing parts supplied by reference TRBV29-1 and TRBJ1-1, is SAVISQKPSRDICQRGTSLTIQCQVDSQVTMMFWYRQQPGQSLTLIATANQGSEATYESGFVIDKFPISRPNLTFSTLTVSNMSPEDSSIYLCSVDKQGNTEAFFGQGTRLTVV.

This clone occurred once. This chain joins TRBV5-6 and TRBJ1-6; possible D gene TRBD1, 5 bases. The V and J ends lost 4 bases and 8 bases respectively, with 19 bases between them. CDR1 and CDR2 from the germline V gene are SGHDT and YYEEEE. The CDR3 runs to 16 residues. CDR3 amino acids: CASSVGRGEVYSPLHF. CDR3 DNA sequence: TGTGCCAGCAGCGTCGGACGGGGGGAGGTGTATTCACCCCTCCACTTT.

The chain combines TRBV5-8 with TRBJ2-1; D unresolved. CDR3 size: 14 residues. The germline V gene has CDR1 SGHTS and CDR2 YDEGEE. V was trimmed by 4 bases and J by 0 bases, leaving 8 bases between them. The DNA of the CDR3 is TGTGCCAGCAGCGCCGGGTCCTCCTACAATGAGCAGTTCTTC. It is translated as CASSAGSSYNEQFF.

V and J are TRBV5-1 and TRBJ1-4, with D possibly being TRBD1 (6 bases). This CDR3 has 13 amino acids. The germline V gene has CDR1 SGHRS and CDR2 YFSETQ. V lost 5 bases to trimming and J lost 6 bases, with 11 bases between them. CDR3 in DNA: TGCGCCAGCAGTGAAGGGGGTTATGAAAAACTGTTTTTT. This sequence encodes CASSEGGYEKLFF.

CDR3 DNA sequence: TGTGCCAGCAGTGAACACCCGACAGGGAACAATTCACCCCTCCACTTT. Residues: CASSEHPTGNNSPLHF. The rearrangement links TRBV6-1 to TRBJ1-6, with 7 bases lining up with TRBD1. The CDR3 consists of 16 residues. Germline V gene sequence: CDR1 MNHNS, CDR2 SASEGT. Losses at the gene ends were 2 bases for V and 7 bases for J; bases not matched to a gene: 8.

V is TRBV11-1 and J is TRBJ2-2; tentative D call: TRBD2 (5 bases). Germline V gene sequence: CDR1 SGHAT, CDR2 FQDESV (reference sequence). Trimming left V 0 bases short and J 6 bases short, with 5 bases between. The CDR3 has 13 amino acids. DNA of the CDR3: TGTGCCAGCAGCTTAGCGCGGGCCGGGGAGCTGTTTTTT. It encodes CASSLARAGELFF. The variable domain in full, with the rest retrieved from reference TRBV11-1 and TRBJ2-2, is EAEVAQSPRYKITEKSQAVAFWCDPISGHATLYWYRQILGQGPELLVQFQDESVVDDSQLPKDRFSAERLKGVDSTLKIQPAELGDSAMYLCASSLARAGELFFGEGSRLTVL.

The genes are TRBV7-3 and TRBJ2-6; perhaps TRBD1 as D (6 bases). With 5 bases removed from V and 7 bases from J, the gap between germline ends came to 18 bases. Germline CDR1 and CDR2: SGHTA and FQGTGA. The CDR3 sequence is 16 residues long. DNA of the CDR3: TGTGCCAGCAGCCGGACAGACCCTTCCAGAGCCAACGTCCTGACTTTC. This encodes CASSRTDPSRANVLTF.

The gene calls are TRBV5-1 and TRBJ2-2; D is undetermined. V was cut by 0 bases and J by 4 bases, with 7 bases left in between. This CDR3 is built from 14 residues. Germline lookup yields CDR1 SGHRS and CDR2 YFSETQ. The CDR3 DNA reads TGCGCCAGCAGCTTGGAGCCTCGCACCGGGGAGCTGTTTTTT. The encoded protein is CASSLEPRTGELFF.

This clone came up once. V gene TRBV9 combines with J gene TRBJ1-4; 7 nucleotides agree with TRBD1. CDR3 length: 15 amino acids. The J segment lost 8 bases and the V segment lost 4 bases, leaving 11 bases of the junction unmatched. Germline V gene lookup returns CDR1 SGDLS and CDR2 YYNGEE. The CDR3 DNA follows: TGTGCCAGCAGCCCTACCGACAGGGCACTCGAAAAACTGTTTTTT. It yields the protein CASSPTDRALEKLFF.

The V call is TRBV28, the J call TRBJ2-3; unclear D gene. Germline CDR1 reads MDHEN; CDR2 reads SYDVKM. The V end was cut by 6 bases, the J end by 0 bases, with 4 bases between. The CDR3 totals 12 residues. The CDR3 DNA reads TGTGCCAGCAGAACTAGCACAGATACGCAGTATTTT. This codes for CASRTSTDTQYF.

The rearrangement links TRBV5-3 to TRBJ1-4; D gene ambiguous. TRBV5-3 is an open reading frame, and its role is uncertain. The CDR3 totals 15 residues. Deletions cut 1 base from V and 4 bases from J, with 11 bases between. The CDR3 is CARSLKNSFNEKLFF. The CDR3 DNA is TGTGCCAGAAGCTTGAAGAACAGTTTTAATGAAAAACTGTTTTTT.

CDR3 in amino acids: CASSEGGTGYYGYTF. CDR3 bases: TGTGCCAGCAGTGAAGGGGGGACAGGCTACTATGGCTACACCTTC. The V call is TRBV6-1, the J call TRBJ1-2, with TRBD1 matching 8 bases. Germline V lookup: CDR1 MNHNS, CDR2 SASEGT. The CDR3 is made up of 15 amino acids. V shed 1 base, J shed 3 bases, and the junction held 4 bases outside the gene matches.

The chain joins TRBV5-5 to TRBJ2-3; D perhaps matches TRBD2 (5 bases). Per the germline V gene, CDR1 is SGHKS and CDR2 is YYEKEE (reference sequence). This CDR3 is built from 12 residues. The germline V and J ends were trimmed by 0 bases and 9 bases, with 8 bases remaining between them. The CDR3, as DNA: TGTGCCAGCAGCTTGGACGGGAAAACGCAGTATTTT. It yields the protein CASSLDGKTQYF.

The J gene is TRBJ1-3, the V gene TRBV4-2; D is perhaps TRBD1 (5 bases). The V gene's germline CDR1 is LGHNA and CDR2 YNFKEQ. This CDR3 has 14 amino acids. Between the trimmed V and J ends, which lost 0 bases and 8 bases, there was a span of 11 bases. CDR3 nucleotide sequence: TGTGCCAGCAGCCAAGAATCTTCGGGGGACACCATATATTTT. It yields the protein CASSQESSGDTIYF.

This chain connects TRBV7-9 to TRBJ1-2; D might be TRBD1 (5 bases). CDR3 length equals 17 residues. Per germline, CDR1 SEHNR and CDR2 FQNEAQ (reference sequence). Trimming took 1 base from V and 3 from J, leaving 18 bases between them. The CDR3 bases are TGTGCCAGCAGCTTAGTCGCAGCCATAAACAGGTACTATGGCTACACCTTC. Its protein is CASSLVAAINRYYGYTF.

The chain uses TRBV7-6 and TRBJ2-1; TRBD1 matches 9 bases. Germline CDR1 and CDR2: SGHVS and FNYEAQ. The V and J ends lost 5 bases and 8 bases, in that order; junction bases with no gene match: 7. The CDR3 consists of 14 residues. CDR3 nucleotides: TGTGCCAGCAGCCTCACAGGGGGCATTGATGAGCAGTTCTTC. Translating gives CASSLTGGIDEQFF.

The chain employs TRBV10-1 and TRBJ1-6, with a possible D match to TRBD1 (5 bases). From germline, CDR1 is WNHNN and CDR2 SYGVQD (reference sequence). Between the trimmed V and J ends, which lost 7 bases and 5 bases, there was a span of 21 bases. The CDR3 totals 17 residues. The CDR3 region is CASTLYWGLDDNSPLHF. CDR3 in DNA: TGCGCCAGCACCCTTTACTGGGGCCTGGACGATAATTCACCCCTCCACTTT.

The chain is built from TRBV21-1 and TRBJ1-5. TRBV21-1 is termed a pseudogene. This CDR3 region has 15 residues. CDR3 sequence: CASSKGEKAGQPQHF. CDR3 DNA sequence: TGTGCCAGCAGCAAAGGAGAAAAAGCGGGTCAGCCCCAGCATTTT.

In this sample, this clone turned up once. CDR3 residues: CASTSGLNTGELFF. CDR3 coding DNA: TGTGCCAGCACTTCGGGGTTGAACACCGGGGAGCTGTTTTTT. The V call is TRBV9, the J call TRBJ2-2; possibly TRBD2 for D (5 bases). The length of the CDR3 is 14 residues. The V end lost 6 bases, the J end lost 1 base, and 10 bases lay between the germline ends. The germline gives CDR1 SGDLS, CDR2 YYNGEE.

The CDR3, as DNA: TGTGCCTGGAGCGAAACCGGGACAGGGGCCGGGAGCACCTTC. Translation gives CAWSETGTGAGSTF. The chain carries TRBV30 and TRBJ1-2, with 10 bases aligning to TRBD1. The V and J ends lost 3 bases and 13 bases, in that order; junction bases with no gene match: 14. The V gene's germline CDR1 is GTSNPN and CDR2 SVGIG (reference sequence). This CDR3 has 14 residues.

The CDR3 DNA reads as TGCGCCAGCAGCTCGTACAGGGGGTCCGGGGAGCTGTTTTTT. It specifies CASSSYRGSGELFF. J is TRBJ2-2 and V is TRBV5-1; 8 nucleotides align to TRBD1. V was clipped by 3 bases and J by 6 bases; unmatched bases: 4. Germline V gene data show CDR1 as SGHRS and CDR2 as YFSETQ. The CDR3 length is 14 residues.

The chain has TRBV6-5 and TRBJ1-2, with 11 bases that match TRBD1. Germline V gene sequence: CDR1 MNHEY, CDR2 SVGAGI. The V gene end was trimmed by 6 bases and the J gene end by 7 bases; junction bases not matched to a gene: 7. The CDR3 consists of 14 residues. CDR3 amino acids: CASSRDRGVSGYTF. For the CDR3, the DNA is TGTGCCAGCAGCCGGGACAGGGGGGTTAGTGGCTACACCTTC.